This T cell receptor (beta chain) came from a study of tumor-infiltrating lymphocytes in primary liver carcinoma. Study context: Male and female patients aged 30 to 69 years made up the cohort. Samples gave roughly 3.65 to 7.13 million productive TCRbeta reads, similar across tissue types.

Researchers generated TCR beta cDNA from approximately 500 ng of total RNA, relying on a constant-region primer. Sequencing libraries for TCR beta derived from three nested multiplex PCR rounds that used slightly modified ARM-PCR. A C-beta reverse primer and TRBV1-TRBV30 forward primers served in each of the first two PCR rounds, at 10 cycles apiece. TCRdb re-analysed the multiplex PCR reads in MiXCR, keeping a single row per CDR3 protein. Counted here are roughly 330,000 distinct CDR3 sequences, less than 65% occurring once; the ten biggest clones make up under 8%. The study's findings and limits: Tumor-adjacent and tumor-blood pairs displayed less overlap than did pairs of tumor regions.

The CDR3 runs to 16 residues. Germline V gene sequence: CDR1 MNHNY, CDR2 SVGAGI (reference sequence). Researchers drew blood RNA from unsorted whole blood and extracted germline DNA as well. Patients had chronic HBV infection and were treatment-naive. A note on this clonotype: Its cognate antigen is unknown.

The source of this sequence is a man in his forties with primary liver carcinoma and hepatitis B virus infection. This chain joins TRBV6-6 and TRBJ2-1; tentative D call: TRBD1 (5 bases). The DNA end is a closer match to TRBJ2-7, so the J assignment may be wrong. The specimen was peripheral blood. The CDR3 DNA follows: TGTGCCAGCAGTTACTCAGGGGCGGCGGCCTACAATGAGCAGTACTTC. It encodes CASSYSGAAAYNEQYF.